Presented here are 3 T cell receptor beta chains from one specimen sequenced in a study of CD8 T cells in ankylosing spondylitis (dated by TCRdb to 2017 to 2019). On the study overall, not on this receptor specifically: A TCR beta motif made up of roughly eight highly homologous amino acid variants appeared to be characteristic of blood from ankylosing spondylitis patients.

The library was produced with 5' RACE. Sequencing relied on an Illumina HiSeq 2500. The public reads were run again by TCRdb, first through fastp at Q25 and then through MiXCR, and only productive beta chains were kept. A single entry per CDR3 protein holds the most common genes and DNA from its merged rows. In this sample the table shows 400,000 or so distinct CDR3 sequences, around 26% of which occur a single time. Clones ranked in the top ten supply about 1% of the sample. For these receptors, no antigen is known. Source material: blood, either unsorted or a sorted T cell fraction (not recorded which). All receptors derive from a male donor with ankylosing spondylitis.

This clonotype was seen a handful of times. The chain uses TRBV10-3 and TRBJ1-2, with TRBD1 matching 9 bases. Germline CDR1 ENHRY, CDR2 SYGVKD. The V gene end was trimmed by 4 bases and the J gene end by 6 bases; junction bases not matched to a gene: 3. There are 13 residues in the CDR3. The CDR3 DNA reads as TGTGCCATCAGTGTCGGGACAGGGAATGGCTACACCTTC. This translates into CAISVGTGNGYTF.

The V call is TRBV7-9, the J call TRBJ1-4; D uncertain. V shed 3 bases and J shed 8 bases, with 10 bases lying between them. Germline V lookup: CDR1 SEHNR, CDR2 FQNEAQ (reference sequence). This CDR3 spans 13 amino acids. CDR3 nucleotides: TGTGCCAGCAGCTTTGGTCAGGAGGAAAAACTGTTTTTT. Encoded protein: CASSFGQEEKLFF. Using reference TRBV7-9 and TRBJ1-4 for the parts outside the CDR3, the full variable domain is DTGVSQNPRHKITKRGQNVTFRCDPISEHNRLYWYRQTLGQGPEFLTYFQNEAQLEKSRLLSDRFSAERPKGSFSTLEIQRTEQGDSAMYLCASSFGQEEKLFFGSGTQLSVL.

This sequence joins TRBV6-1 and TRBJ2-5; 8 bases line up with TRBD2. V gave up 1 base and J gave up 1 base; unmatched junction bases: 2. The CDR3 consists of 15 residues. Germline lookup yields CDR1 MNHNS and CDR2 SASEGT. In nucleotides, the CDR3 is TGTGCCAGCAGTGAAGATAGCGGGATCCAAGAGACCCAGTACTTC. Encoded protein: CASSEDSGIQETQYF.